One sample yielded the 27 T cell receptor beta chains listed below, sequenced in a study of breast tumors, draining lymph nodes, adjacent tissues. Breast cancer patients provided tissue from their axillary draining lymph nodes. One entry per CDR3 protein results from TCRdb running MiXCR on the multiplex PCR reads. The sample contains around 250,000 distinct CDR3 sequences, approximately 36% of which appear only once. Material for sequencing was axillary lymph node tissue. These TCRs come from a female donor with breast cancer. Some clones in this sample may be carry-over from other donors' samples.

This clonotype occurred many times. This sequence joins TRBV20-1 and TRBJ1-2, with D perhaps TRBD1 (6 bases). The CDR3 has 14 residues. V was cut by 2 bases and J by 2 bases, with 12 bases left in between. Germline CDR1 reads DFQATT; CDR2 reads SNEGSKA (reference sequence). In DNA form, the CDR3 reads TGCAGTGCTAGAATGGGGGCTGGGAACTATGGCTACACCTTC. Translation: CSARMGAGNYGYTF.

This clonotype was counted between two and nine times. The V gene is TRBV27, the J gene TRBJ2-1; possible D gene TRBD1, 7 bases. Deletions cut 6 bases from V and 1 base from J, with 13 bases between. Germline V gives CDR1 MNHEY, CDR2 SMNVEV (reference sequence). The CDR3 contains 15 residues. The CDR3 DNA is TGTGCCAGCAGACAACAGGGGACTTCCTACAATGAGCAGTTCTTC. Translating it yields CASRQQGTSYNEQFF.

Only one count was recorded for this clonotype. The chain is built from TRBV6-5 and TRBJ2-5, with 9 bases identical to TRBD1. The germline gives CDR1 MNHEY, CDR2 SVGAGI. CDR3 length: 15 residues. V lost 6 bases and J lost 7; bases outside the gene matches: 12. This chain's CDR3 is CASSPWTGEYRTQYF. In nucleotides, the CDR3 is TGTGCCAGCAGCCCCTGGACAGGGGAGTATAGGACCCAGTACTTC.

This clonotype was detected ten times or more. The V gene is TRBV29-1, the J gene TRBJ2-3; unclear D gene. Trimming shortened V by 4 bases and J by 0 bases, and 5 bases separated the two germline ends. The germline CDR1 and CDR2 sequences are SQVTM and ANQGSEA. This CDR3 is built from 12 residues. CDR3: CSVGKSTDTQYF. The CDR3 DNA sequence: TGCAGCGTTGGTAAGAGCACAGATACGCAGTATTTT.

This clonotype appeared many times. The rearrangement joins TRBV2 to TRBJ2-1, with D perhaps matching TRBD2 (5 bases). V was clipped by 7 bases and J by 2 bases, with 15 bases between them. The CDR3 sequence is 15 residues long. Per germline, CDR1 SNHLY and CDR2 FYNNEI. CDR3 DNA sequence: TGTGCCAGCAAAACCACTAGTGGGCCCTACAATGAGCAGTTCTTC. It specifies CASKTTSGPYNEQFF.

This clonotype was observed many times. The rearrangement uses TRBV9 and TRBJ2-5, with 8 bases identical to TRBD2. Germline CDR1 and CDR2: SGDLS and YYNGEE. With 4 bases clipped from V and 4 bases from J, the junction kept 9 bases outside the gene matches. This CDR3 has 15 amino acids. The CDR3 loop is CASSPGGAGGETQYF. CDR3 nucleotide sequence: TGTGCCAGCAGCCCCGGGGGGGCGGGGGGAGAGACCCAGTACTTC.

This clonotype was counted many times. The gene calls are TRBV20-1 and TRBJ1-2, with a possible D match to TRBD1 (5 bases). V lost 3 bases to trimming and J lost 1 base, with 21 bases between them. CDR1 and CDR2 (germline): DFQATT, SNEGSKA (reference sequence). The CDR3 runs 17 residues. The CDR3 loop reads CSASFPSGGPDNYGYTF. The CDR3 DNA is TGCAGTGCTAGTTTTCCCAGTGGGGGACCGGATAACTATGGCTACACCTTC.

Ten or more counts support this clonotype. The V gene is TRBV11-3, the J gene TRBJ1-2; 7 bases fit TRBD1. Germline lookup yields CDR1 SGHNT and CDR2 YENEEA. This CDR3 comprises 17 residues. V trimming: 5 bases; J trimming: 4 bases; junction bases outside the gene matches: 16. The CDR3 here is CASSVGGTAYSLYGYTF. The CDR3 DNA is TGTGCCAGCAGCGTAGGTGGGACAGCATATTCTCTCTATGGCTACACCTTC.

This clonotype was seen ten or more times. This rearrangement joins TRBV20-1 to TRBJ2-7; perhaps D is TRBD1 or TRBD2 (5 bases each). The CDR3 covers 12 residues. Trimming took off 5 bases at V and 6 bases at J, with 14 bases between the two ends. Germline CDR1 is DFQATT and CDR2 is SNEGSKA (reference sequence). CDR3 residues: CSAGSLGAEQYF. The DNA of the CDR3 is TGCAGTGCTGGGAGCTTAGGGGCCGAGCAGTACTTC.

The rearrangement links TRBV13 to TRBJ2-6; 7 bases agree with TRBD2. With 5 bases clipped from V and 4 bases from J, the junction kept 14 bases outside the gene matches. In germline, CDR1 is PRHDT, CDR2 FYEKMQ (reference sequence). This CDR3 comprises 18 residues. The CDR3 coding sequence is TGTGCCAGCAGCAAACCAACTAGCGCGAACACCGGGGCCAACGTCCTGACTTTC. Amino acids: CASSKPTSANTGANVLTF.

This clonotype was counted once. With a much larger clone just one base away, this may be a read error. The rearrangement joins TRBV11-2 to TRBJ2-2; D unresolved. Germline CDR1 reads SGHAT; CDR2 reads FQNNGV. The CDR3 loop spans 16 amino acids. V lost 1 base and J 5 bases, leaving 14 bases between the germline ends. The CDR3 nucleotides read TGTGCCAGCAGCTTAGGATTCTCGGCGGTTACCGGGGAGCTGTTTTTT. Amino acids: CASSLGFSAVTGELFF.

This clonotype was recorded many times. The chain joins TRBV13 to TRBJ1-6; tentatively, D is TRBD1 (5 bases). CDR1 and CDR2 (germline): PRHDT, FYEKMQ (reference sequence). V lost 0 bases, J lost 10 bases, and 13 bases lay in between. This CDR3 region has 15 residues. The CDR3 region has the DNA TGTGCCAGCAGCTTAGGTTCAGGGCAGGGATCACCCCTCCACTTT. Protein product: CASSLGSGQGSPLHF.

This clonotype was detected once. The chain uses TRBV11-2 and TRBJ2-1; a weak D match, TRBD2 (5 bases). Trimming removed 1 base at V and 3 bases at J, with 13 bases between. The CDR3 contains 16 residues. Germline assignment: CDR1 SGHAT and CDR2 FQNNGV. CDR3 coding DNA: TGTGCCAGCAGCTTAGGGACTGGATATGGCTACAATGAGCAGTTCTTC. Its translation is CASSLGTGYGYNEQFF.

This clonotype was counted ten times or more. CDR3 sequence (DNA): TGTGCCAGCAGCTTAGCGGGGGGCGGGGCAGATACGCAGTATTTT. It specifies CASSLAGGGADTQYF. This sequence joins TRBV7-3 and TRBJ2-3, with TRBD2 matching 8 bases. Unmatched junction bases numbered 5, after V lost 2 bases and J lost 4 bases. Looked up from germline, CDR1 is SGHTA and CDR2 is FQGTGA. There are 15 residues in the CDR3.

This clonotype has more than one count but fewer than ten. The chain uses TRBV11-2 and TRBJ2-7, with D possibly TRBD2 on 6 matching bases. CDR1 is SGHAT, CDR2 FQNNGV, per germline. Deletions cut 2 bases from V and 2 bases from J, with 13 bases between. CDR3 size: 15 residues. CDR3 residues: CASSLRQRAPYEQYF. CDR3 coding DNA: TGTGCCAGCAGCTTAAGGCAGCGGGCCCCCTACGAGCAGTACTTC.

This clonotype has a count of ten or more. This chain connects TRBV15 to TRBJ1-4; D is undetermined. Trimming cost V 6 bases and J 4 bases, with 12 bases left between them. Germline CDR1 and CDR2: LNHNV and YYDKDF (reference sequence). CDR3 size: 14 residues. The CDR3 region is CATRGPEGNEKLFF. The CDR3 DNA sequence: TGTGCCACCAGAGGGCCCGAGGGTAATGAAAAACTGTTTTTT.

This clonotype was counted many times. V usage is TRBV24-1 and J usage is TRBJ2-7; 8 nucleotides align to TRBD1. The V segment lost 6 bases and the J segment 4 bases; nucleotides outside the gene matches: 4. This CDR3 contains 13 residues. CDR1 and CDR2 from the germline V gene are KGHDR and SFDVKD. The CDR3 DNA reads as TGTGCCACCAGTCCAAGGGACAGGTACGAGCAGTACTTC. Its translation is CATSPRDRYEQYF.

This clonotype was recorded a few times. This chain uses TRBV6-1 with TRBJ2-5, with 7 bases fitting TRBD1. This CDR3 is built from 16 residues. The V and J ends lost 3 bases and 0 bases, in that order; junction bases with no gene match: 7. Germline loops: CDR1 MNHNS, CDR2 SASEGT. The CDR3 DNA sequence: TGTGCCAGCAGTGACGGGGACAGCCTGTACCAAGAGACCCAGTACTTC. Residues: CASSDGDSLYQETQYF.

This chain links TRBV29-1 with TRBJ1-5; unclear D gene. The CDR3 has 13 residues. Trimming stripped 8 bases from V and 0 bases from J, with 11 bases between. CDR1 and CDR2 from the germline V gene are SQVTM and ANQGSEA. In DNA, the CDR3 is TGCAGCTTAGGATCTAATAGCAATCAGCCCCAGCATTTT. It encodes CSLGSNSNQPQHF.

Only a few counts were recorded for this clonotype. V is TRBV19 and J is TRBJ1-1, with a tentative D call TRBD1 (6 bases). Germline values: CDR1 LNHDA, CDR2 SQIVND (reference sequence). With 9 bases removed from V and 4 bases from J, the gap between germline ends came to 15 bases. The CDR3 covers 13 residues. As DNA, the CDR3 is TGTGCCAGCCGACTCTCGGGGGCCACTGAAGCTTTCTTT. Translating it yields CASRLSGATEAFF.

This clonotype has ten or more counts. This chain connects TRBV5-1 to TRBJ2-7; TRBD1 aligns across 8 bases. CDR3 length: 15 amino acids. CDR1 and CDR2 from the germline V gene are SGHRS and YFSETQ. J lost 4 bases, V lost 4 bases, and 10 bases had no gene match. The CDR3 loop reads CASSPRQGAVYEQYF. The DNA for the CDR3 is TGCGCCAGCAGCCCCCGGCAGGGGGCAGTTTACGAGCAGTACTTC.

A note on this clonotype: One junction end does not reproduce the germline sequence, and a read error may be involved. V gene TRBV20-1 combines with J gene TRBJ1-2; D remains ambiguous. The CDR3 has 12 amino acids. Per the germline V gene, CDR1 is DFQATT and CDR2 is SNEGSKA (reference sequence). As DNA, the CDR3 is TGCAGTGCTGGAGATTTAGGGTTCGGCTCCACCTTC. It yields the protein CSAGDLGFGSTF.

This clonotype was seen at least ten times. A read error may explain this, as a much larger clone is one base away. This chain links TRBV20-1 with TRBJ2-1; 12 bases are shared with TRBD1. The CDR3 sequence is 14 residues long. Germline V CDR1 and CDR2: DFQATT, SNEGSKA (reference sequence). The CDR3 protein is CSAAGTGGYTEQFF. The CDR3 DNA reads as TGCAGTGCTGCCGGGACAGGGGGCTACACTGAGCAGTTCTTC.

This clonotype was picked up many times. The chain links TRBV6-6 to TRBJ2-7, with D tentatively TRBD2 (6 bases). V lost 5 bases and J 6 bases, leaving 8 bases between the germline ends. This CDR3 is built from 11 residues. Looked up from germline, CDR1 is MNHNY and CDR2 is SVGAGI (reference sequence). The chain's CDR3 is CASSGRGEQYF. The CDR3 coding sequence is TGTGCCAGCAGTGGGCGGGGCGAGCAGTACTTC.

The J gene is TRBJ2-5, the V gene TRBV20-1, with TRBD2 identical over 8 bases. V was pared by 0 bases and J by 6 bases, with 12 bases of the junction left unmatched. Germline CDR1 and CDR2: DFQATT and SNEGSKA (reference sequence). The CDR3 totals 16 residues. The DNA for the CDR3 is TGCAGTGCTAGAGATAGGAAGCGGGGGCACGTGAAGACCCAGTACTTC. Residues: CSARDRKRGHVKTQYF.

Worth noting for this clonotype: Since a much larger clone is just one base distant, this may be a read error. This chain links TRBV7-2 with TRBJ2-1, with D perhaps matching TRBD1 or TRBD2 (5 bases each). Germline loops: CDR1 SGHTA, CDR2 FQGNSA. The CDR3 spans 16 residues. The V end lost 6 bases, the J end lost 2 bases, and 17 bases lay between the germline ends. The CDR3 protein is CASRKRTPLPYNEQFF. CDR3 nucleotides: TGTGCCAGCAGAAAGCGGACACCACTCCCCTACAATGAGCAGTTCTTC.

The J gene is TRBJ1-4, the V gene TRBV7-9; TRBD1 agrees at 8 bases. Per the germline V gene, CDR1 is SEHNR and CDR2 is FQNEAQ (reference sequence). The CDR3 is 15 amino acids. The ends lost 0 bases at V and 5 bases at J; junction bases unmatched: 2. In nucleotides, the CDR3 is TGTGCCAGCAGCTTAGCGGACAGGGTGAATGAAAAACTGTTTTTT. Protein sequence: CASSLADRVNEKLFF. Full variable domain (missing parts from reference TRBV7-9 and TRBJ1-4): DTGVSQNPRHKITKRGQNVTFRCDPISEHNRLYWYRQTLGQGPEFLTYFQNEAQLEKSRLLSDRFSAERPKGSFSTLEIQRTEQGDSAMYLCASSLADRVNEKLFFGSGTQLSVL.